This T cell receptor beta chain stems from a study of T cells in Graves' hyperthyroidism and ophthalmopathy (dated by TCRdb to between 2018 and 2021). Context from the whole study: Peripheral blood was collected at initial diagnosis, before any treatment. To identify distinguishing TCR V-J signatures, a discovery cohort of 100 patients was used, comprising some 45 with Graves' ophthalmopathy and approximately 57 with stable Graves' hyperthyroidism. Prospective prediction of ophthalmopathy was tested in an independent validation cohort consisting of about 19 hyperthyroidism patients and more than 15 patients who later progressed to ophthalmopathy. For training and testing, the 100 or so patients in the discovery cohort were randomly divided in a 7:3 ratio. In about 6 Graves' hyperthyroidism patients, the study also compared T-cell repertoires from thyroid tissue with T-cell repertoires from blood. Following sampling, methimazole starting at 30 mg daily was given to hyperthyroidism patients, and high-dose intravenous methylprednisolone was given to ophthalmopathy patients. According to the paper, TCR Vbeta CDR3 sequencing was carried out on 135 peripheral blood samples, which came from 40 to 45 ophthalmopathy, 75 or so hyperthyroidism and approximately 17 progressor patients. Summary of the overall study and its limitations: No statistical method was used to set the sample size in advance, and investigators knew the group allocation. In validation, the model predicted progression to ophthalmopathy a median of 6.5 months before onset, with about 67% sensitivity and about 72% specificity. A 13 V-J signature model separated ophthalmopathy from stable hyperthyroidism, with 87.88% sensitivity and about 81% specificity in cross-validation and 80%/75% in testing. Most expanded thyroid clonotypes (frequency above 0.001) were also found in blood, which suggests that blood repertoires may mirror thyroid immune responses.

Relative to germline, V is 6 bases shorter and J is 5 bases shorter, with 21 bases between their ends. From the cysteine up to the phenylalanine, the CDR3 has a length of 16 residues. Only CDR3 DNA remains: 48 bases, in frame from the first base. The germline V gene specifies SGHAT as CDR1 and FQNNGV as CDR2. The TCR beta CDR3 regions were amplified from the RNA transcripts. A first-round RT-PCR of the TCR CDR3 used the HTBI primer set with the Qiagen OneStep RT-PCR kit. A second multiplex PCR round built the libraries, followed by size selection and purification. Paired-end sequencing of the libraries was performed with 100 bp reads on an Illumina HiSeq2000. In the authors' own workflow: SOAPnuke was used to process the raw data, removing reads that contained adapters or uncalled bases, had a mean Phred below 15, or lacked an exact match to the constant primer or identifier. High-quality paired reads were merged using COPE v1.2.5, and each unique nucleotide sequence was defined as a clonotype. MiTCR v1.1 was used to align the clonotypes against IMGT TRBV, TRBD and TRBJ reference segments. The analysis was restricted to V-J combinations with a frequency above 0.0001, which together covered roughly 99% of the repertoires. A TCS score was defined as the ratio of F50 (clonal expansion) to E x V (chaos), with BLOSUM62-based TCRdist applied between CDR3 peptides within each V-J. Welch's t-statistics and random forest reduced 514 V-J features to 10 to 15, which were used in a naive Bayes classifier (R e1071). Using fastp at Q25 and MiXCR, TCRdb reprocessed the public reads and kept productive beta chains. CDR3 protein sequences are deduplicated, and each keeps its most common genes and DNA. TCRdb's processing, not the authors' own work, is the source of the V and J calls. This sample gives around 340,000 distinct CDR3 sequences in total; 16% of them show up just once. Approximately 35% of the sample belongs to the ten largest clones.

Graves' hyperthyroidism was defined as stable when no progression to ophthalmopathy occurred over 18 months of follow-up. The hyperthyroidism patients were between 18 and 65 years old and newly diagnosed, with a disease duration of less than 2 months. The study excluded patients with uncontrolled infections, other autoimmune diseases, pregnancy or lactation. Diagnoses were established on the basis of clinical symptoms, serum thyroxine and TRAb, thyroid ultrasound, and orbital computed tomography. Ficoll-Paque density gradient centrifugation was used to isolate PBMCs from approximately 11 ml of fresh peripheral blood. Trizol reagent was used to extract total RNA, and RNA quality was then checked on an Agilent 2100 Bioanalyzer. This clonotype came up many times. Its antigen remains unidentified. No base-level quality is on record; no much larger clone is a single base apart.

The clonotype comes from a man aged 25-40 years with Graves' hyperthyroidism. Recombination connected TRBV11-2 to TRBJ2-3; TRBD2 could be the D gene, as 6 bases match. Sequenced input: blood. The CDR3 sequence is CASRRAGSGRGDTQYF. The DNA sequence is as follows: TGTGCCAGCAGACGCGCCGGGAGCGGTCGAGGAGATACGCAGTATTTT.